This entry features one TCR beta chain sequence. The sample belongs to a study of blood T cell repertoires in COVID-19. Study details: Sample material is recorded as cDNA or gDNA derived from T cells, B-cell-depleted T cells, or PBMCs.

Assay: immunoSEQ multiplex PCR; the TCRdb copy retains only in-frame clones and omits some. This sample has some 75,000 clones, with about 88% found just once. The sequencing input was peripheral blood. The TCR sequence derives from a man in his 70s with active or convalescent COVID-19.

Here the CDR3 DNA reads TGTGCCAGTAGTCCACTGGACAGGGAAGAGACCCAGTACTTC. Amino acid sequence: CASSPLDREETQYF. This sequence joins TRBV19 and TRBJ2-5; TRBD1 aligns across 8 bases. Germline lookup yields CDR1 LNHDA and CDR2 SQIVND (reference sequence). The ends lost 5 bases at V and 3 bases at J; junction bases unmatched: 5. This CDR3 comprises 14 residues.